The 25 T cell receptor beta chains listed next were all sequenced from one sample in a study of beta chain features in type 1 diabetes. Reverse transcribing all isolated RNA meant expressed TCRB transcripts were sequenced. Assay: immunoSEQ multiplex PCR; the TCRdb copy retains only in-frame clones and omits some. Of about 360,000 clones listed, about 12% are singletons. The sample was naive CD4+ T cells from blood. These receptor sequences come from a man aged 18 to 29 in good health.

This clone was counted between two and nine times. The V gene is TRBV7-2, the J gene TRBJ2-2, with 9 bases identical to TRBD1. This CDR3 has 15 residues. J was trimmed by 2 bases and V by 7 bases; bases with no gene match: 5. Looked up from germline, CDR1 is SGHTA and CDR2 is FQGNSA. CDR3 nucleotide sequence: TGTGCCAGCACCCCGGACAGGGGAAACACCGGGGAGCTGTTTTTT. This sequence encodes CASTPDRGNTGELFF. Based on the CDR3 plus reference TRBV7-2 and TRBJ2-2, the full variable domain is GAGVSQSPSNKVTEKGKDVELRCDPISGHTALYWYRQSLGQGLEFLIYFQGNSAPDKSGLPSDRFSAERTGGSVSTLTIQRTQQEDSAVYLCASTPDRGNTGELFFGEGSRLTVL.

V gene TRBV18 combines with J gene TRBJ1-1; D not certain. The length of the CDR3 is 17 residues. Trimming removed 2 bases from V and 0 bases from J, with 16 bases in between. Germline CDR1 KGHSH, CDR2 LQKENI. The CDR3 region has the DNA TGTGCCAGCTCACCAATGTTGGGTGGGAGCATGAACACTGAAGCTTTCTTT. This sequence encodes CASSPMLGGSMNTEAFF.

The chain is built from TRBV7-3 and TRBJ1-2; 9 nucleotides agree with TRBD1. This CDR3 is 14 amino acids long. Losses at the gene ends were 5 bases for V and 8 bases for J; bases not matched to a gene: 9. In germline, CDR1 is SGHTA, CDR2 FQGTGA. The CDR3: CASSRSGQGQGYTF. CDR3 nucleotides: TGTGCCAGCAGCCGAAGTGGACAGGGGCAGGGCTACACCTTC. The full variable domain, rest sourced from reference TRBV7-3 and TRBJ1-2, is GAGVSQTPSNKVTEKGKYVELRCDPISGHTALYWYRQSLGQGPEFLIYFQGTGAADDSGLPNDRFFAVRPEGSVSTLKIQRTERGDSAVYLCASSRSGQGQGYTFGSGTRLTVV.

The chain is built from TRBV2 and TRBJ1-5; 10 nucleotides match TRBD1. Looked up from germline, CDR1 is SNHLY and CDR2 is FYNNEI. J was trimmed by 7 bases and V by 8 bases; bases with no gene match: 5. The length of the CDR3 is 13 residues. DNA of the CDR3: TGTGCCAGCGTGGAGGGACAGGGGCAGCCCCAGCATTTT. Translation: CASVEGQGQPQHF. Full variable domain (remainder filled in from reference TRBV2 and TRBJ1-5): EPEVTQTPSHQVTQMGQEVILRCVPISNHLYFYWYRQILGQKVEFLVSFYNNEISEKSEIFDDQFSVERPDGSNFTLKIRSTKLEDSAMYFCASVEGQGQPQHFGDGTRLSIL.

This clone came up a few times. This CDR3 is CASSTDRANTGELFF. The CDR3 nucleotides read TGCGCCAGCAGTACGGACAGGGCGAACACCGGGGAGCTGTTTTTT. The chain uses TRBV5-1 and TRBJ2-2; 8 bases are shared with TRBD1. CDR3 length: 15 amino acids. V shed 5 bases, J shed 0 bases, and the junction held 3 bases outside the gene matches. Looked up from germline, CDR1 is SGHRS and CDR2 is YFSETQ.

This clone was observed a handful of times. This chain links TRBV5-1 with TRBJ2-3; possible D gene TRBD2, 5 bases. The V and J ends lost 0 bases and 6 bases respectively, with 11 bases between them. The CDR3 spans 14 residues. The germline V gene encodes CDR1 SGHRS and CDR2 YFSETQ. CDR3 sequence: CASSLAPGVDTQYF. CDR3 DNA: TGCGCCAGCAGCTTGGCCCCCGGGGTGGATACGCAGTATTTT.

This clone occurred a few times. This chain links TRBV21-1 with TRBJ2-1; the D call TRBD1 from the table was never checked on the DNA. TRBV21-1 is given as a pseudogene. The CDR3 covers 12 residues. The CDR3 loop is CASSNPRDEQFF. DNA of the CDR3: TGTGCCAGCAGCAATCCCAGGGATGAGCAGTTCTTC.

This clone was counted between two and nine times. The J gene is TRBJ2-3, the V gene TRBV28, with D unresolved. The germline V gene has CDR1 MDHEN and CDR2 SYDVKM. The CDR3 has 15 amino acids. V was trimmed by 2 bases and J by 0 bases, leaving 9 bases between them. The CDR3 DNA reads TGTGCCAGCAGTTTAACTTCCCACAGCACAGATACGCAGTATTTT. The encoded protein is CASSLTSHSTDTQYF.

The chain is built from TRBV28 and TRBJ2-5, with 9 bases lining up with TRBD1. The CDR3 is 15 amino acids. Unmatched junction bases numbered 5, after V lost 6 bases and J lost 0 bases. Germline lookup yields CDR1 MDHEN and CDR2 SYDVKM. CDR3 DNA: TGTGCCAGCAGGGGGACAGGGAGAAACCAAGAGACCCAGTACTTC. Amino acid sequence: CASRGTGRNQETQYF.

This clone has just a few counts. The genes are TRBV19 and TRBJ1-1, with no clear D. CDR1 is LNHDA, CDR2 SQIVND, per germline (reference sequence). Deletions cut 7 bases from V and 4 bases from J, with 10 bases between. The CDR3 length is 12 residues. CDR3 DNA sequence: TGTGCCAGTACCATCCCCGGCACTGAAGCTTTCTTT. Its protein is CASTIPGTEAFF.

The sample holds a few counts of this clone. The chain uses TRBV18 and TRBJ1-3, with 9 bases that match TRBD1. V lost 3 bases to trimming and J lost 5 bases; unmatched junction nucleotides: 5. This CDR3 has 15 amino acids. The germline CDR1 and CDR2 sequences are KGHSH and LQKENI. CDR3 loop: CASSPSGTGRNTIYF. CDR3 DNA: TGTGCCAGCTCACCTTCCGGGACAGGGAGAAACACCATATATTTT.

This clone was picked up a small number of times. The sample contains more than one DNA sequence encoding this CDR3. The chain couples TRBV28 to TRBJ1-2; D not resolved. Germline-derived CDR1 and CDR2 are MDHEN and SYDVKM. The CDR3 has 11 amino acids. V shed 7 bases and J shed 2 bases, with 5 bases lying between them. The CDR3 nucleotides are TGTGCCAGCACTTCGAACTATGGCTACACCTTC. This sequence encodes CASTSNYGYTF.

The chain combines TRBV11-2 with TRBJ1-5, with 9 bases identical to TRBD1. Germline V gives CDR1 SGHAT, CDR2 FQNNGV. V was pared by 5 bases and J by 6 bases, with 5 bases of the junction left unmatched. The CDR3 loop spans 14 amino acids. CDR3 amino acids: CASSRDRAGQPQHF. CDR3 nucleotides: TGTGCCAGCAGCCGGGACAGGGCTGGTCAGCCCCAGCATTTT.

The V and J genes are TRBV29-1 and TRBJ2-7, with 10 bases matching TRBD1. From germline, CDR1 is SQVTM and CDR2 ANQGSEA. The trim removed 4 bases at V and 0 bases at J, leaving 6 bases unmatched. CDR3 length: 15 residues. CDR3 region: CSVGPGQGISYEQYF. CDR3 coding DNA: TGCAGCGTTGGCCCGGGACAGGGGATCTCCTACGAGCAGTACTTC.

This chain connects TRBV28 to TRBJ1-5; TRBD1 might be the D (5 bases). Germline assignment: CDR1 MDHEN and CDR2 SYDVKM. The length of the CDR3 is 13 residues. V lost 10 bases and J 3 bases, leaving 13 bases between the germline ends. CDR3 in amino acids: CATLGGYNQPQHF. The CDR3 DNA reads as TGTGCCACCCTTGGGGGGTACAATCAGCCCCAGCATTTT.

The chain combines TRBV19 with TRBJ1-4; 9 bases map to TRBD1. Germline V gene sequence: CDR1 LNHDA, CDR2 SQIVND (reference sequence). The V and J ends lost 9 bases and 7 bases, in that order; junction bases with no gene match: 6. CDR3 length equals 13 residues. In nucleotides, the CDR3 is TGTGCCAGCGGACAGGGGATTAGTGAAAAACTGTTTTTT. Its translation is CASGQGISEKLFF. Filled out from reference TRBV19 and TRBJ1-4, the complete variable domain reads DGGITQSPKYLFRKEGQNVTLSCEQNLNHDAMYWYRQDPGQGLRLIYYSQIVNDFQKGDIAEGYSVSREKKESFPLTVTSAQKNPTAFYLCASGQGISEKLFFGSGTQLSVL.

This chain joins TRBV7-6 and TRBJ2-7, with TRBD1 as a possible D gene (6 bases). The CDR3 consists of 15 residues. Germline V gene lookup returns CDR1 SGHVS and CDR2 FNYEAQ. The V gene lost 1 base and the J gene lost 3 bases, with 13 bases spanning the gap. DNA of the CDR3: TGTGCCAGCAGCTTAGTTCGCACAGGGAACTACGAGCAGTACTTC. Its protein is CASSLVRTGNYEQYF.

This clone was counted a few times. V gene TRBV4-2 combines with J gene TRBJ2-1; D is uncertain. Germline assignment: CDR1 LGHNA and CDR2 YNFKEQ. The length of the CDR3 is 15 residues. V gave up 4 bases and J gave up 0 bases, with 10 bases separating them. The CDR3: CASSLDSSSYNEQFF. CDR3 nucleotide sequence: TGTGCCAGCAGCCTAGACTCGAGCTCCTACAATGAGCAGTTCTTC.

The table lists this clone with a few counts. CDR3 coding DNA: TGTGCCAGCAGTTACCAGACAGGGACCAATCAGCCCCAGCATTTT. Protein sequence: CASSYQTGTNQPQHF. V and J are TRBV6-5 and TRBJ1-5; 7 bases line up with TRBD1. V lost 2 bases to trimming and J lost 3 bases; unmatched junction nucleotides: 4. Germline V gives CDR1 MNHEY, CDR2 SVGAGI. The CDR3 spans 15 residues.

The chain has TRBV5-1 and TRBJ2-1; D is unresolved. The V gene lost 3 bases and the J gene lost 1 base, with 20 bases spanning the gap. CDR3 size: 18 residues. Germline loops: CDR1 SGHRS, CDR2 YFSETQ. The CDR3 DNA reads as TGCGCCAGCAGCTATTTCCTTTCGCAGGATTTATCCTACAATGAGCAGTTCTTC. Residues: CASSYFLSQDLSYNEQFF.

This clone was counted only a few times. The chain uses TRBV7-3 and TRBJ1-2, with D perhaps matching TRBD1 (6 bases). The CDR3 runs to 13 residues. V shed 4 bases and J shed 7 bases, with 13 bases lying between them. From germline, CDR1 is SGHTA and CDR2 FQGTGA. CDR3 coding DNA: TGTGCCAGCAGCTCCCACGCAGGGGTTGGCTACACCTTC. It specifies CASSSHAGVGYTF.

The genes are TRBV5-1 and TRBJ2-7; TRBD1 might be the D (6 bases). CDR1 SGHRS and CDR2 YFSETQ come from the germline V gene. The CDR3 loop spans 13 amino acids. V was clipped by 6 bases and J by 2 bases, with 12 bases between them. The CDR3 sequence: CASNPGQTYEQYF. The DNA for the CDR3 is TGCGCCAGCAATCCAGGACAGACCTACGAGCAGTACTTC. The full variable domain, with the rest looked up from reference TRBV5-1 and TRBJ2-7, is KAGVTQTPRYLIKTRGQQVTLSCSPISGHRSVSWYQQTPGQGLQFLFEYFSETQRNKGNFPGRFSGRQFSNSRSEMNVSTLELGDSALYLCASNPGQTYEQYFGPGTRLTVT.

This chain uses TRBV5-1 with TRBJ2-5; 8 bases are a match to TRBD1. Germline V gene lookup returns CDR1 SGHRS and CDR2 YFSETQ. The CDR3 extends over 13 amino acids. The ends lost 4 bases at V and 8 bases at J; junction bases unmatched: 7. CDR3 loop: CASSVDRVETQYF. In DNA form, the CDR3 reads TGCGCCAGCAGCGTGGACAGGGTTGAAACCCAGTACTTC.

This clone was observed a few times. The V and J genes are TRBV6-6 and TRBJ2-1; 7 nucleotides match TRBD2. The germline V gene has CDR1 MNHNY and CDR2 SVGAGI (reference sequence). The trim removed 2 bases at V and 8 bases at J, leaving 3 bases unmatched. The CDR3 consists of 13 residues. DNA for the CDR3: TGTGCCAGCAGTTACGGGGGGGTCGATGAGCAGTTCTTC. Translating it yields CASSYGGVDEQFF.

The CDR3 loop is CASSPGQQAYGYTF. CDR3 bases: TGCGCCAGCAGCCCAGGGCAACAGGCCTATGGCTACACCTTC. The J gene is TRBJ1-2, the V gene TRBV5-1; the D gene is possibly TRBD1 (5 bases). The CDR3 has 14 residues. The germline V and J ends were trimmed by 4 bases and 4 bases, with 14 bases remaining between them. Per the germline V gene, CDR1 is SGHRS and CDR2 is YFSETQ.